This T cell receptor (beta chain) emerged from a study of CD8+ T cells in alopecia areata. Study findings and constraints: Scalp sequencing captures resident alphabeta T cells of normal skin too. Lesional scalp displayed greater clonality than normal scalp, most notably in alopecia totalis/universalis.

As the sequencing template, cDNA was produced by extracting RNA and reverse transcribing it. Generated by immunoSEQ multiplex PCR, the TCRdb table keeps only in-frame clones and is missing some. The sample records over 150,000 clones, 60% to 75% being singletons. Regarding treatment: oral pan-JAK inhibitor, 5-10 mg twice daily. This CDR3 contains 16 residues. Trimming removed 6 bases from V and 4 bases from J; junction bases left unmatched: 9. Germline V lookup: CDR1 MNHEY, CDR2 SMNVEV (reference sequence). A remark on this clone: The target antigen is unknown.

Sequenced here: CD4+ T cells sorted from blood, sampled at week 24, from a patient treated with tofacitinib. The chain employs TRBV27 and TRBJ1-4, with 9 nucleotides matching TRBD1. This TCR was sampled from a human donor with alopecia areata. CDR3 in DNA: TGTGCCAGCAGCACTTCCGGACAGGGGTTTAATGAAAAACTGTTTTTT. It specifies CASSTSGQGFNEKLFF.